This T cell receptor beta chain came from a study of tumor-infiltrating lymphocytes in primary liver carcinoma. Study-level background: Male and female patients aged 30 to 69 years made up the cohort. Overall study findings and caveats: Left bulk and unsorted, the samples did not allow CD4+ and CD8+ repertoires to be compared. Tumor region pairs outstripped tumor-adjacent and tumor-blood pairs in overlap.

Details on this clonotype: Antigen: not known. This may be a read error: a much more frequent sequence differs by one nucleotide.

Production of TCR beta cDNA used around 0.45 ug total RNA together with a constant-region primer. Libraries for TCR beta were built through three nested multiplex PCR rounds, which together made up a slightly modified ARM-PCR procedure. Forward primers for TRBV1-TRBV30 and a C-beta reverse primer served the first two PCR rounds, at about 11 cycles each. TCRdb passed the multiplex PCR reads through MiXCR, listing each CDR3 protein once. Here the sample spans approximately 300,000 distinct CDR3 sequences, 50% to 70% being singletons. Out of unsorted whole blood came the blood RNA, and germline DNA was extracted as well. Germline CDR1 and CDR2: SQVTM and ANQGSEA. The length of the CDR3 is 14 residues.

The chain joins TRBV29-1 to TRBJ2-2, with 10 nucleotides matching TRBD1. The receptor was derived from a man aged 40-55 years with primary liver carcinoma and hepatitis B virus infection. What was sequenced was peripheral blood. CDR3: CNVAVGTGEGKLFF. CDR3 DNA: TGCAACGTTGCCGTAGGGACAGGGGAGGGAAAGCTGTTTTTT.